Included here is one T cell receptor beta chain sequence, with context. Its target is not known. The PCR made use of 60 Vbeta and 13 Jbeta primers. The assay was immunoSEQ multiplex PCR, and TCRdb's table has in-frame clones only and misses some. The data contain 100,000 or so clones, roughly 74% of them singletons. These data belong to a study of cytomegalovirus exposure and HLA in healthy donors. General study points: Cytomegalovirus-associated status was assigned to more than 150 TCR beta chains.

This CDR3 spans 13 amino acids. Germline CDR1 and CDR2: SNHLY and FYNNEI. Trimming stripped 4 bases from V and 4 bases from J, with 10 bases between. V and J are TRBV2 and TRBJ1-1, with a possible D match to TRBD1 (6 bases). The source material was PBMCs. This clonotype originated in a woman aged 40 to 49 in good health and CMV-seronegative. CDR3: CASSVQGPTEAFF. The CDR3 DNA follows: TGTGCCAGCAGTGTACAGGGACCCACTGAAGCTTTCTTT.